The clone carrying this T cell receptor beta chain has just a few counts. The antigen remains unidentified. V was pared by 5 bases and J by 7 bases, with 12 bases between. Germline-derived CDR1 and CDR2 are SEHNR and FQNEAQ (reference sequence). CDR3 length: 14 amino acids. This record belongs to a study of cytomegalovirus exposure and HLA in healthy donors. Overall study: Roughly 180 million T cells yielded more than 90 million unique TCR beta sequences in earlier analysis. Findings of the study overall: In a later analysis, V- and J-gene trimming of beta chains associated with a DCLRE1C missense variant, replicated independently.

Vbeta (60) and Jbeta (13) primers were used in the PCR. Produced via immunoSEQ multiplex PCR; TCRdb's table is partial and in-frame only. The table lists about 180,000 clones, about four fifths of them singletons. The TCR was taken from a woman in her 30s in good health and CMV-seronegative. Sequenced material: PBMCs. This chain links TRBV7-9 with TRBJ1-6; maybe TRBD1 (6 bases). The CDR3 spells CASSPWTENSPLHF. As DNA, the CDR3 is TGTGCCAGCAGCCCCTGGACAGAGAATTCACCCCTCCACTTT.